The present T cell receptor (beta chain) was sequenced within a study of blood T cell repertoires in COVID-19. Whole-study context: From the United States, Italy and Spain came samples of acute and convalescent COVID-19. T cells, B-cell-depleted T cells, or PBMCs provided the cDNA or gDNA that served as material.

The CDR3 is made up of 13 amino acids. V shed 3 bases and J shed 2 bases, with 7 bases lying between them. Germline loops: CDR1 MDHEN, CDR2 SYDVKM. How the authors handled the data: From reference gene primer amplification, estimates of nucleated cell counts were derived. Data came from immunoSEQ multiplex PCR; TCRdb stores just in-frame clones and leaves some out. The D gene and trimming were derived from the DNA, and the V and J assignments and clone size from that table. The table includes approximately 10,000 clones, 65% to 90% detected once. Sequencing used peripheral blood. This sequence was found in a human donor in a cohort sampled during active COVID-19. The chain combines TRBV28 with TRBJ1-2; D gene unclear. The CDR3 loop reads CASSLRKNYGYTF. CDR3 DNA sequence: TGTGCCAGCAGTTTGCGAAAAAACTATGGCTACACCTTC.